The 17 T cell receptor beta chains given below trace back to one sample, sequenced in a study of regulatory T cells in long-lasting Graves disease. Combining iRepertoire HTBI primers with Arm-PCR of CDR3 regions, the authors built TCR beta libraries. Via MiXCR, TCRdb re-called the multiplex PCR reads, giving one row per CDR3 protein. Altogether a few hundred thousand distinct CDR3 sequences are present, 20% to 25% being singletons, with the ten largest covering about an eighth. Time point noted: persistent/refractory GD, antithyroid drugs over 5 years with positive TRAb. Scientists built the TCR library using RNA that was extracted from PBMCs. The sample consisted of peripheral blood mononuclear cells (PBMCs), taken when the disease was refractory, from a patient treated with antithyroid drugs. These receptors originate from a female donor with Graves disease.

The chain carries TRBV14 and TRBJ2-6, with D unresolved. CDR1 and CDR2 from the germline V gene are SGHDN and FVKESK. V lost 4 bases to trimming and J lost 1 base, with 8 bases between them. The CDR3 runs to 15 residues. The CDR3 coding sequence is TGTGCCAGCAGCCGATTCTTTTCTGGGGCCAACGTCCTGACTTTC. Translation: CASSRFFSGANVLTF.

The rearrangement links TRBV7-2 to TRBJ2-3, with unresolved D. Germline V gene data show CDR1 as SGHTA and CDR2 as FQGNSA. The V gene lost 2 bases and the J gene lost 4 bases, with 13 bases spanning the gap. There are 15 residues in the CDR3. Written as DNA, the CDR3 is TGTGCCAGCAGCTTAAGGTTGTCCTCGTCAGATACGCAGTATTTT. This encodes CASSLRLSSSDTQYF. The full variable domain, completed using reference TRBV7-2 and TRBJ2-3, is GAGVSQSPSNKVTEKGKDVELRCDPISGHTALYWYRQSLGQGLEFLIYFQGNSAPDKSGLPSDRFSAERTGGSVSTLTIQRTQQEDSAVYLCASSLRLSSSDTQYFGPGTRLTVL.

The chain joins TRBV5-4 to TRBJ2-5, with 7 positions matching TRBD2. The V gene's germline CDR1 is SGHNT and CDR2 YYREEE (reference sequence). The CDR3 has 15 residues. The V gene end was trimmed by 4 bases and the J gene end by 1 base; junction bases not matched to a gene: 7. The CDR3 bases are TGTGCCAGCAGCCCAACTCTAGCGGCCCAAGAGACCCAGTACTTC. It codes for CASSPTLAAQETQYF.

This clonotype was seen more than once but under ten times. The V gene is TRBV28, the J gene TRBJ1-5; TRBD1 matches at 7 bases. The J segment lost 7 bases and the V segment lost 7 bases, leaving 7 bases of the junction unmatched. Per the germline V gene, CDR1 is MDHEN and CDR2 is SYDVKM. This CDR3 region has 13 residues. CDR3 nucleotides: TGTGCCAGCAACGACAGGGACGTACAGCCCCAGCATTTT. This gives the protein CASNDRDVQPQHF.

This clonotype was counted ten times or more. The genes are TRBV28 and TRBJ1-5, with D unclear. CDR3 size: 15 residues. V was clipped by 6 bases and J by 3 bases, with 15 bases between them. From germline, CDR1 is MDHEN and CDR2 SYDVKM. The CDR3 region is CASSNPAAYNQPQHF. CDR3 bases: TGTGCCAGCAGCAATCCGGCAGCCTACAATCAGCCCCAGCATTTT. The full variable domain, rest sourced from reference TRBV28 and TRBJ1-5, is DVKVTQSSRYLVKRTGEKVFLECVQDMDHENMFWYRQDPGLGLRLIYFSYDVKMKEKGDIPEGYSVSREKKERFSLILESASTNQTSMYLCASSNPAAYNQPQHFGDGTRLSIL.

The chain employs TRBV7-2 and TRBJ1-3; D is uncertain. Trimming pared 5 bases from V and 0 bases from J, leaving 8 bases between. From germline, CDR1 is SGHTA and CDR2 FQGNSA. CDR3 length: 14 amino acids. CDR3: CASSNSGSGNTIYF. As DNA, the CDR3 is TGTGCCAGCAGCAACAGCGGCTCTGGAAACACCATATATTTT.

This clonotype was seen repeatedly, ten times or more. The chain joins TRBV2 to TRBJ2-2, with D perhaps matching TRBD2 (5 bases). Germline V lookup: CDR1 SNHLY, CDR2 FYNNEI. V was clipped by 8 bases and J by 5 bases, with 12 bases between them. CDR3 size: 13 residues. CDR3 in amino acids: CASHGLATGELFF. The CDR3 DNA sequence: TGTGCCAGCCACGGGCTAGCAACCGGGGAGCTGTTTTTT. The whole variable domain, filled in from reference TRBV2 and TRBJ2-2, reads EPEVTQTPSHQVTQMGQEVILRCVPISNHLYFYWYRQILGQKVEFLVSFYNNEISEKSEIFDDQFSVERPDGSNFTLKIRSTKLEDSAMYFCASHGLATGELFFGEGSRLTVL.

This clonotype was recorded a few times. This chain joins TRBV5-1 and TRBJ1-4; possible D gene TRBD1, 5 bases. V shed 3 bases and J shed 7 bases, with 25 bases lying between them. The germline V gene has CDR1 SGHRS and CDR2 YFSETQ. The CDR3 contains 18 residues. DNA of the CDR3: TGCGCCAGCAGCTCCCTCCCCTCCGGGGGGAATAGAGTTGAAAAACTGTTTTTT. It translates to CASSSLPSGGNRVEKLFF.

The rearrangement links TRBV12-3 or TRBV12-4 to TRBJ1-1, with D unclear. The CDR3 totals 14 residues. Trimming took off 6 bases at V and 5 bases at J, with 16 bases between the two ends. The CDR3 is CASRRAPWVTEAFF. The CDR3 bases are TGTGCCAGCAGAAGGGCCCCGTGGGTTACTGAAGCTTTCTTT.

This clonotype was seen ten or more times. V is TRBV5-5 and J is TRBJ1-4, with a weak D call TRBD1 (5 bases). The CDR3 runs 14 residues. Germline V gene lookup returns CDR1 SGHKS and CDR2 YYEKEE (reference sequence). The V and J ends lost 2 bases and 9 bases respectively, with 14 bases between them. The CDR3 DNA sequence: TGTGCCAGCAGCTTCGACCCACGGGGACAAAAACTGTTTTTT. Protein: CASSFDPRGQKLFF.

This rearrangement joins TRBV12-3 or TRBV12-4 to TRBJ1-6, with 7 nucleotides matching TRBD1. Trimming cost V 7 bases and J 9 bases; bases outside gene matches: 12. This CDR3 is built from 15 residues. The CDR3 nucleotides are TGTGCCAGCACCACGGGACAGATCCCTAGTTCACCCCTCCACTTT. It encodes CASTTGQIPSSPLHF.

Written as DNA, the CDR3 is TGTGCCAGTAGTATAGGAATCGCGAACACCGGGGAGCTGTTTTTT. Translation gives CASSIGIANTGELFF. V is TRBV19 and J is TRBJ2-2; D call uncertain. Germline V gene data show CDR1 as LNHDA and CDR2 as SQIVND (reference sequence). V was clipped by 1 base and J by 0 bases, with 6 bases between them. This CDR3 is built from 15 residues.

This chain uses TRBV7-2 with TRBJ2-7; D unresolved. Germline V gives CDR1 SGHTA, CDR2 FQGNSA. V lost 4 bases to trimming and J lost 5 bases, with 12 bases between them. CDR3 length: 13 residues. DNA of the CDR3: TGTGCCAGCAGCTCCTTTGCCAGGCACGAGCAGTACTTC. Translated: CASSSFARHEQYF.

The chain's CDR3 is CAWNSDRKYQPQHF. The DNA for the CDR3 is TGTGCCTGGAATTCTGACCGCAAATATCAGCCCCAGCATTTT. V is TRBV30 and J is TRBJ1-5, with unresolved D. V shed 4 bases and J shed 5 bases, with 15 bases lying between them. Per the germline V gene, CDR1 is GTSNPN and CDR2 is SVGIG (reference sequence). CDR3 size: 14 residues. Full variable domain (remainder filled in from reference TRBV30 and TRBJ1-5): SQTIHQWPATLVQPVGSPLSLECTVEGTSNPNLYWYRQAAGRGLQLLFYSVGIGQISSEVPQNLSASRPQDRQFILSSKKLLLSDSGFYLCAWNSDRKYQPQHFGDGTRLSIL.

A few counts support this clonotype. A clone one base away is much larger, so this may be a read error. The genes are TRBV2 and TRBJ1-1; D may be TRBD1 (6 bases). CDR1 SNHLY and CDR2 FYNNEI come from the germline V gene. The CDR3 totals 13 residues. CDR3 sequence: CASRQGWNAEAFF. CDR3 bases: TGTGCCAGCAGACAGGGCTGGAACGCTGAAGCTTTCTTT. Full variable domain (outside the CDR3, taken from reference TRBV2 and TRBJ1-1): EPEVTQTPSHQVTQMGQEVILRCVPISNHLYFYWYRQILGQKVEFLVSFYNNEISEKSEIFDDQFSVERPDGSNFTLKIRSTKLEDSAMYFCASRQGWNAEAFFGQGTRLTVV.

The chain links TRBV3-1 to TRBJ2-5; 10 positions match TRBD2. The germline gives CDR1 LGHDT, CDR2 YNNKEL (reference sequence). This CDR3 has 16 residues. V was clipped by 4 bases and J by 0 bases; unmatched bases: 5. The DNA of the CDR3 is TGTGCCAGCAGCCTCCTAGCGGGGGCGTACCAAGAGACCCAGTACTTC. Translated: CASSLLAGAYQETQYF.

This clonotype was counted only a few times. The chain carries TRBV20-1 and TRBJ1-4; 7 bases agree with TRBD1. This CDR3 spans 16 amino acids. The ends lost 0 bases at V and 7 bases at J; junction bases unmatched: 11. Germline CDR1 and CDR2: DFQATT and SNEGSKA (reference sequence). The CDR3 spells CSARDRGRGRGEKLFF. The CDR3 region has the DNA TGCAGTGCTAGAGACAGGGGGAGGGGGCGCGGTGAAAAACTGTTTTTT.